Below, 25 T cell receptor beta chains from the same sample are listed, as sequenced in a study of T-cell memory formation after mild COVID-19. TCRdb recomputed calls from the 5' RACE reads with MiXCR, one row per CDR3 protein. The table records around 320,000 distinct CDR3 sequences, around 28% of them present only once. Sequences were obtained from PBMCs or a T cell subset sorted from them (not recorded which). The receptors here all came from an adult woman who had mild COVID-19 (a few samples of this study predate the infection). Cell type and time point are not known.

This clonotype was counted many times. The chain couples TRBV19 to TRBJ2-2, with 8 bases fitting TRBD1. Per the germline V gene, CDR1 is LNHDA and CDR2 is SQIVND (reference sequence). Unmatched junction bases numbered 11, after V lost 6 bases and J lost 5 bases. The CDR3 length is 16 residues. The CDR3 region has the DNA TGTGCCAGTAGCCCAAGGAGGACAGGGTTGACCGGGGAGCTGTTTTTT. This codes for CASSPRRTGLTGELFF.

The chain couples TRBV21-1 to TRBJ2-2; the table gives TRBD1 as D, unverified against the DNA. TRBV21-1 is marked as a pseudogene. The CDR3 extends over 15 amino acids. This CDR3 is CASSNYRAVTGELFF. In DNA, the CDR3 is TGTGCCAGCAGCAACTACAGGGCGGTGACCGGGGAGCTGTTTTTT.

The chain carries TRBV12-3 or TRBV12-4 and TRBJ2-1; D gene uncertain. The CDR3 has 14 residues. V was pared by 10 bases and J by 0 bases, with 13 bases between. CDR3: CATLVSSSYNEQFF. The CDR3 coding sequence is TGTGCCACCCTCGTTTCCTCCTCCTACAATGAGCAGTTCTTC.

The chain recombines TRBV29-1 with TRBJ2-4, with TRBD1 matching over 7 bases. The CDR3 length is 14 residues. With 4 bases clipped from V and 7 bases from J, the junction kept 10 bases outside the gene matches. Germline values: CDR1 SQVTM, CDR2 ANQGSEA. CDR3 sequence: CSVALGQSANIQYF. The CDR3 DNA reads as TGCAGCGTTGCTCTGGGACAGTCGGCGAACATTCAGTACTTC.

The V and J genes are TRBV5-1 and TRBJ2-2; 14 nucleotides match TRBD2. This CDR3 spans 18 amino acids. V lost 0 bases and J lost 6; bases outside the gene matches: 7. CDR1 and CDR2 from the germline V gene are SGHRS and YFSETQ. The CDR3 here is CASSLVGTSGSPPGELFF. Here the CDR3 DNA reads TGCGCCAGCAGCTTGGTGGGGACTAGCGGGAGCCCCCCCGGGGAGCTGTTTTTT.

The chain uses TRBV2 and TRBJ1-1; D is perhaps TRBD1 (6 bases). Germline V gene data show CDR1 as SNHLY and CDR2 as FYNNEI. Trimming cost V 6 bases and J 1 base, with 12 bases left between them. The CDR3 loop spans 14 amino acids. The CDR3 region is CASSARDKNTEAFF. The DNA of the CDR3 is TGTGCCAGCAGCGCTCGGGACAAGAACACTGAAGCTTTCTTT.

In its sample, this clonotype was seen a few times. This chain links TRBV7-9 with TRBJ2-3; 9 nucleotides line up with TRBD2. Germline loops: CDR1 SEHNR, CDR2 FQNEAQ (reference sequence). Germline trimming cut 2 bases from V and 2 bases from J; bases unmatched to any gene: 8. The CDR3 runs to 17 residues. The CDR3 reads CASSLRPSGANTDTQYF. The CDR3 region has the DNA TGTGCCAGCAGCTTACGTCCTAGCGGGGCTAACACAGATACGCAGTATTTT.

V is TRBV2 and J is TRBJ2-1; D ambiguous. The CDR3 loop spans 16 amino acids. The V end lost 2 bases, the J end lost 2 bases, and 13 bases lay between the germline ends. The germline gives CDR1 SNHLY, CDR2 FYNNEI. This CDR3 is CASSEFQGSAYNEQFF. As DNA, the CDR3 is TGTGCCAGCAGTGAATTTCAAGGGTCTGCCTACAATGAGCAGTTCTTC.

The rearrangement uses TRBV29-1 and TRBJ2-1, with D unresolved. Trimming shortened V by 6 bases and J by 0 bases, and 9 bases separated the two germline ends. The CDR3 loop spans 13 amino acids. CDR1 and CDR2 from the germline V gene are SQVTM and ANQGSEA. DNA of the CDR3: TGCAGCGTCGCCCCTGTCTCCTACAATGAGCAGTTCTTC. Translating gives CSVAPVSYNEQFF.

The J gene is TRBJ2-7, the V gene TRBV7-9, with TRBD1 identical over 8 bases. The trim removed 3 bases at V and 6 bases at J, leaving 7 bases unmatched. CDR1 is SEHNR and CDR2 is FQNEAQ in the germline V gene (reference sequence). The CDR3 runs to 14 residues. In nucleotides, the CDR3 is TGTGCCAGCAGCTTGCAGGGGGCGCTTCTCGAGCAGTACTTC. Its translation is CASSLQGALLEQYF.

This clonotype was picked up one time. The rearrangement links TRBV29-1 to TRBJ2-5; D uncertain. V was clipped by 2 bases and J by 3 bases, with 16 bases between them. This CDR3 has 15 amino acids. The germline CDR1 and CDR2 sequences are SQVTM and ANQGSEA. The CDR3 bases are TGCAGCGTTGAATCCCCATGGACGACCGAAGAGACCCAGTACTTC. As protein: CSVESPWTTEETQYF.

This clonotype was counted between two and nine times. CDR3 sequence: CSARGTTVIEQFF. The CDR3 coding sequence is TGCAGTGCTAGGGGCACTACAGTGATCGAGCAGTTCTTC. The chain joins TRBV20-1 to TRBJ2-1; the D is unclear. CDR3 size: 13 residues. Trimming pared 3 bases from V and 10 bases from J, leaving 16 bases between. CDR1 DFQATT and CDR2 SNEGSKA come from the germline V gene (reference sequence).

V and J are TRBV10-3 and TRBJ2-1; D unresolved. V lost 10 bases, J lost 5 bases, and 15 bases lay in between. Per germline, CDR1 ENHRY and CDR2 SYGVKD. The CDR3 loop spans 13 amino acids. The CDR3 sequence is CATSLDLNNEQFF. CDR3 sequence (DNA): TGTGCCACCAGCTTGGACCTTAACAATGAGCAGTTCTTC.

This clonotype has more than one count but fewer than ten. The chain employs TRBV5-1 and TRBJ2-3; D is possibly TRBD2 (6 bases). The germline gives CDR1 SGHRS, CDR2 YFSETQ. This CDR3 is built from 14 residues. V lost 3 bases and J 4 bases, leaving 12 bases between the germline ends. CDR3 loop: CASSSGGEADTQYF. As DNA, the CDR3 is TGCGCCAGCAGCTCAGGCGGGGAGGCAGATACGCAGTATTTT.

V usage is TRBV11-2 and J usage is TRBJ2-1; 8 nucleotides align to TRBD2. The CDR3 is made up of 17 amino acids. Trimming at V came to 5 bases and at J to 0 bases, leaving 9 bases not matched to a gene. The V gene's germline CDR1 is SGHAT and CDR2 FQNNGV. Here the CDR3 DNA reads TGTGCCAGCAGCCCCCCCGGGAGCGGGAGCTCCTACAATGAGCAGTTCTTC. Translating it yields CASSPPGSGSSYNEQFF. Complete variable domain (other parts from reference TRBV11-2 and TRBJ2-1): EAGVAQSPRYKIIEKRQSVAFWCNPISGHATLYWYQQILGQGPKLLIQFQNNGVVDDSQLPKDRFSAERLKGVDSTLKIQPAKLEDSAVYLCASSPPGSGSSYNEQFFGPGTRLTVL.

This clonotype has more than one count but fewer than ten. The chain recombines TRBV9 with TRBJ2-7; a weak D match, TRBD2 (5 bases). Trimming shortened V by 4 bases and J by 7 bases, and 15 bases separated the two germline ends. This CDR3 spans 13 amino acids. CDR1 is SGDLS, CDR2 YYNGEE, per germline. The CDR3, as DNA: TGTGCCAGCAGCTTAGGGAGTTTCGGAGAGCAGTACTTC. This gives the protein CASSLGSFGEQYF.

The chain has TRBV7-2 and TRBJ2-7; D not certain. The CDR3 is 12 residues long. Germline CDR1 and CDR2: SGHTA and FQGNSA. Trimming left V 1 base short and J 5 bases short, with 6 bases between. CDR3 in amino acids: CASSLVANEQYF. The CDR3 region has the DNA TGTGCCAGCAGCTTAGTTGCTAACGAGCAGTACTTC.

The chain uses TRBV29-1 and TRBJ2-1; 10 bases agree with TRBD1. CDR3 size: 14 residues. Unmatched junction bases numbered 13, after V lost 7 bases and J lost 10 bases. CDR1 SQVTM and CDR2 ANQGSEA come from the germline V gene. CDR3 region: CSAARDRGNREQFF. For the CDR3, the DNA is TGCAGCGCAGCCCGGGACAGGGGCAACCGCGAGCAGTTCTTC.

This chain connects TRBV6-5 to TRBJ2-7, with 8 bases that match TRBD1. CDR3 length: 15 residues. From germline, CDR1 is MNHEY and CDR2 SVGAGI. V was clipped by 4 bases and J by 7 bases; unmatched bases: 12. The CDR3 spells CASSLYGQGSWEQYF. The CDR3 DNA is TGTGCCAGCAGTTTATATGGACAGGGATCGTGGGAGCAGTACTTC.

The chain has TRBV2 and TRBJ2-5; D gene uncertain. The CDR3 extends over 12 amino acids. Looked up from germline, CDR1 is SNHLY and CDR2 is FYNNEI. V lost 2 bases to trimming and J lost 5 bases, with 6 bases between them. The CDR3 DNA reads as TGTGCCAGCAGTGAATGGTCGGAGACCCAGTACTTC. As protein: CASSEWSETQYF. Complete variable domain (other parts from reference TRBV2 and TRBJ2-5): EPEVTQTPSHQVTQMGQEVILRCVPISNHLYFYWYRQILGQKVEFLVSFYNNEISEKSEIFDDQFSVERPDGSNFTLKIRSTKLEDSAMYFCASSEWSETQYFGPGTRLLVL.

The chain has TRBV6-6 and TRBJ2-1; TRBD2 agrees at 7 bases. The CDR3 extends over 14 amino acids. Germline V gene lookup returns CDR1 MNHNY and CDR2 SVGAGI (reference sequence). V was clipped by 2 bases and J by 10 bases; unmatched bases: 8. In nucleotides, the CDR3 is TGTGCCAGCAGTTACGACGGACTAGTAGGGGAGCAGTTCTTC. This codes for CASSYDGLVGEQFF.

This clonotype was detected once. The chain carries TRBV7-2 and TRBJ2-2; D remains unclear. Trimming left V 0 bases short and J 0 bases short, with 8 bases between. CDR3 length: 16 residues. Germline-derived CDR1 and CDR2 are SGHTA and FQGNSA. The CDR3 reads CASSLALFANTGELFF. CDR3 DNA: TGTGCCAGCAGCTTAGCGCTATTCGCGAACACCGGGGAGCTGTTTTTT.

The chain combines TRBV3-1 with TRBJ2-1; 7 positions match TRBD2. Trimming cost V 1 base and J 0 bases; bases outside gene matches: 12. This CDR3 spans 19 amino acids. The V gene's germline CDR1 is LGHDT and CDR2 YNNKEL (reference sequence). As DNA, the CDR3 is TGTGCCAGCAGCCAAGTGGTAGGGCAAGCGGGGAGCTCCTACAATGAGCAGTTCTTC. Protein product: CASSQVVGQAGSSYNEQFF.

This clonotype was detected only a few times. This chain links TRBV5-1 with TRBJ2-1, with D uncertain. Germline V gives CDR1 SGHRS, CDR2 YFSETQ. The V and J ends lost 4 bases and 5 bases respectively, with 10 bases between them. The CDR3 covers 13 residues. The CDR3 nucleotides are TGCGCCAGCAGCACCGACGCGAACAATGAGCAGTTCTTC. It codes for CASSTDANNEQFF.

The chain couples TRBV25-1 to TRBJ2-4; D is possibly TRBD1 (5 bases). From germline, CDR1 is MGHDK and CDR2 SYGVNS. V lost 1 base and J 0 bases, leaving 7 bases between the germline ends. This CDR3 contains 15 residues. The CDR3 reads CASSELGEAKNIQYF. The DNA for the CDR3 is TGTGCCAGCAGTGAATTAGGGGAAGCCAAAAACATTCAGTACTTC.